A selection of T cell receptor beta chains follows, all from one sample in a study of CD8 T cells in Susac syndrome. TCRdb re-analysed the immunoSEQ multiplex PCR reads in MiXCR, keeping a single row per CDR3 protein. The sample gives fewer than 300,000 distinct CDR3 sequences, 70% to 90% of which show up once; over 0.095% is in the top ten. The sample consisted of CD8+ T cells from PBMCs. The receptor source for this set is a human donor with multiple sclerosis. Each CDR3 is given with its conserved first and last residue. A D gene is named only where the DNA matches it firmly. Size values are once, few and many counts, or a class for expanded clones, and some rows have none.

NA | NA | TRBJ2-7 | TRBV12-3/TRBV12-4 | TGTGCCAGCAGTTTGAAAATGGGCGAGCAGTACTTC | CASSLKMGEQYF
NA | TRBD2 | TRBJ2-1 | TRBV9 | TGTGCCAGCAGCTTAACTCGGGGGGAGGTCTTTTCCGATGAGCAGTTCTTC | CASSLTRGEVFSDEQFF
NA | NA | TRBJ1-5 | TRBV15 | TGTGCCACCAGCAGAGCAACGGCCTATCAGCCCCAGCATTTT | CATSRATAYQPQHF
NA | NA | TRBJ1-2 | TRBV6-5 | TGTGCCAGCAGTTACTCGATGGGGGCTACTGGGAACTATGGCTACACCTTC | CASSYSMGATGNYGYTF
NA | TRBD2 | TRBJ2-7 | TRBV4-1 | TGCGCCAGCAGCCAAGCGGGGGGAAGCCTCTACGAGCAGTACTTC | CASSQAGGSLYEQYF
NA | TRBD1 | TRBJ2-3 | TRBV28 | TGTGCCAGCAGTTTATGCATAGGGGACAGGGGCACAGATACGCAGTATTTT | CASSLCIGDRGTDTQYF
NA | TRBD2 | TRBJ2-1 | TRBV9 | TGTGCCAGCAGCGGCCGGGACTACAGCTCCTACAATGAGCAGTTCTTC | CASSGRDYSSYNEQFF
NA | NA | TRBJ1-1 | TRBV5-4 | TGTGCCAGCAGTTGGGGGGAGATGAACACTGAAGCTTTCTTT | CASSWGEMNTEAFF
NA | NA | TRBJ1-1 | TRBV11-2 | TGTGCCAGCAGCTTAGGCTTCTTGGACACTGAAGCTTTCTTT | CASSLGFLDTEAFF
NA | TRBD2 | TRBJ2-4 | TRBV12-3/TRBV12-4 | TGTGCCAGCAGCCCCGGGACTAGCCTGCCGGAGGGCGCCAAAAACATTCAGTACTTC | CASSPGTSLPEGAKNIQYF
NA | NA | TRBJ2-7 | TRBV5-5 | TGTGCCAGCAGCTTGCGGGGGGACTGGCAGGGGGCCGAGCAGTACTTC | CASSLRGDWQGAEQYF
NA | NA | TRBJ1-1 | TRBV4-1 | TGCGCCAGCAGCCAATCTGGAACCCTTGGAGCGGGCGGCACTGAAGCTTTCTTT | CASSQSGTLGAGGTEAFF
NA | NA | TRBJ2-3 | TRBV12-3/TRBV12-4 | TGTGCCAGCAGTATGGGACACCGCACAGATACGCAGTATTTT | CASSMGHRTDTQYF
NA | TRBD2 | TRBJ2-7 | TRBV6-1 | TGTGCCAGCAACCCCGGCGGGGGTAGCTCCTACGAGCAGTACTTC | CASNPGGGSSYEQYF
NA | TRBD2 | TRBJ2-1 | TRBV6-1 | TGTGCCAGCAGTGTAAGCGGGAGTGCATACAATGAGCAGTTCTTC | CASSVSGSAYNEQFF
few | TRBD2 | TRBJ2-1 | TRBV6-5 | TGCGCCAGCAGTTACTCAACTAGCGGGAGGGGGGAACTGTTCTTC | CASSYSTSGRGELFF
few | TRBD2 | TRBJ2-3 | TRBV27 | TGTGCCAGCAGTTTAAGTCGGGGGGGGTCCGATACGCAGTATTTT | CASSLSRGGSDTQYF
NA | TRBD1 | TRBJ2-7 | TRBV7-2 | TGTGCCAGCAGCTTCACAGGGGGCCCTACCCGCGAGCAGTACTTC | CASSFTGGPTREQYF
NA | NA | TRBJ1-1 | TRBV29-1 | TGCAGCGCAACAGGGAAATTAGGTGAAGCTTTCTTT | CSATGKLGEAFF
NA | NA | TRBJ2-1 | TRBV6-1 | TGTGCCAGCAGGATAGTAAATGAGCAGTTCTTC | CASRIVNEQFF
NA | TRBD2 | TRBJ2-7 | TRBV3-1 | TGTGCCAGCAGCCAAGTGGGGGGTACTAGCGCCCCTTCCTACGAGCAGTACTTC | CASSQVGGTSAPSYEQYF
NA | TRBD2 | TRBJ2-7 | TRBV4-1 | TGCGCCAGCAGCCAAGTTACTAGCGGGGAATACGAGCAGTACTTC | CASSQVTSGEYEQYF
NA | NA | TRBJ1-1 | TRBV30 | TGTGCCTGGAGTTCTTACAGAACTGAAGCTTTCTTT | CAWSSYRTEAFF
NA | NA | TRBJ2-7 | TRBV21-1 | TGTGCCAGCAGCAAAGTGGACAGGGGTCACGAGCAGTACTTC | CASSKVDRGHEQYF
NA | TRBD2 | TRBJ2-3 | TRBV3-1 | TGTGCCAGCAGCCAAGATTATAGGGCTAGCGGGAGTCCAGATACGCAGTATTTT | CASSQDYRASGSPDTQYF
NA | NA | TRBJ2-2 | TRBV2 | TGTGCCAGCAGTGATGGGGGGCAGGAGCTGTTTTTT | CASSDGGQELFF
NA | NA | TRBJ2-4 | TRBV6-2/TRBV6-3 | TGTGCCAGCAGTTACCCTGGCAGGCCCTTAGCCAAAAACATTCAGTACTTC | CASSYPGRPLAKNIQYF
NA | TRBD2 | TRBJ2-1 | TRBV29-1 | TGCAGCGGACACGGCGGGAGCAGCAATGAGCAGTTCTTC | CSGHGGSSNEQFF
NA | NA | TRBJ2-6 | TRBV7-9 | TGTGCCAGCAGTCGGTTACTCTCTGGGGCCAACGTCCTGACTTTC | CASSRLLSGANVLTF
NA | NA | TRBJ2-3 | TRBV28 | TGTGCCAGCAGTTTATGGGGCGGCAGAAGCACAGATACGCAGTATTTT | CASSLWGGRSTDTQYF
NA | TRBD2 | TRBJ2-1 | TRBV5-5 | TGTGCCAGCAGCTTGGAGCGGGAGGTCTCCTACAATGAGCAGTTCTTC | CASSLEREVSYNEQFF
NA | TRBD2 | TRBJ2-1 | TRBV11-3 | TGTGCCAGCAGCCCCGGACTAGCGGGAGTGGTGTGGAATGAGCAGTTCTTC | CASSPGLAGVVWNEQFF
NA | TRBD1 | TRBJ1-2 | TRBV11-2 | TGTGCCAGCAGCTCCCCCGGCGGGACAGGGGACTACTATGGCTACACCTTC | CASSSPGGTGDYYGYTF
NA | NA | TRBJ2-1 | TRBV6-1 | TGTGCCAGCAGTGAAGAAGCGCTATACAATGAGCAGTTCTTC | CASSEEALYNEQFF
NA | TRBD1 | TRBJ2-7 | TRBV20-1 | TGCAGTGCTAGAGAGGGGACAGATTACGAGCAGTACTTC | CSAREGTDYEQYF
NA | TRBD1 | TRBJ2-7 | TRBV5-1 | TGCGCCAGCAGCGCAGACAGGGAGCTATGGGAGCAGTACTTC | CASSADRELWEQYF
once | TRBD1 | TRBJ2-7 | TRBV20-1 | TGCAGTGCACGACAGGGGATGGCCTACGAGCAGTACTTC | CSARQGMAYEQYF
NA | NA | TRBJ2-7 | TRBV5-4 | TGTGCCAGCAGCTTGTACACCGAGCAGTACTTC | CASSLYTEQYF
once | TRBD1 | TRBJ2-4 | TRBV29-1 | TGCAGCGTTGAAGGCGGACAGGTTGACAAAAACATTCAGTACTTC | CSVEGGQVDKNIQYF
NA | NA | TRBJ2-7 | TRBV28 | TGTGCCAGCAGTTTGGTCACTACCTACGAGCAGTACTTC | CASSLVTTYEQYF